This entry lists 32 T cell receptor beta chains sequenced from one sample in a study of OX40 agonist ivuxolimab in advanced cancers. Data came from immunoSEQ multiplex PCR; TCRdb stores just in-frame clones and leaves some out. The sample carries fewer than 70,000 clones, 75% to 90% recorded once. Material: CD4+ or CD8+ T cells sorted from blood, obtained in a trial of the OX40 agonist ivuxolimab. These receptors came from an adult with an advanced solid tumor such as melanoma, head and neck, liver or kidney cancer.

CDR3 loop: CASSRTPKNTGELFF. CDR3 DNA sequence: TGTGCCAGCAGTAGGACTCCAAAAAACACCGGGGAGCTGTTTTTT. The chain employs TRBV6-4 and TRBJ2-2, with D possibly being TRBD2 (5 bases). V was trimmed by 5 bases and J by 2 bases, leaving 12 bases between them. The CDR3 contains 15 residues. Per the germline V gene, CDR1 is MRHNA and CDR2 is SNTAGT.

This chain joins TRBV7-9 and TRBJ2-7; D is possibly TRBD1 or TRBD2 (5 bases each). Germline V gene data show CDR1 as SEHNR and CDR2 as FQNEAQ (reference sequence). V shed 5 bases and J shed 0 bases, with 17 bases lying between them. The CDR3 is 16 amino acids. The CDR3 spells CASSAFPRDDSYEQYF. As DNA, the CDR3 is TGTGCCAGCAGCGCCTTCCCCAGGGACGACTCCTACGAGCAGTACTTC.

The chain joins TRBV9 to TRBJ1-2, with 7 bases identical to TRBD1. The CDR3 contains 15 residues. Germline trimming cut 0 bases from V and 8 bases from J; bases unmatched to any gene: 10. The germline gives CDR1 SGDLS, CDR2 YYNGEE. In DNA, the CDR3 is TGTGCCAGCAGCGTAGTAGGGGGCCCCCTCCCAGGCTACACCTTC. Protein: CASSVVGGPLPGYTF.

V and J are TRBV6-5 and TRBJ2-3; D is perhaps TRBD1 or TRBD2 (6 bases each). The germline V and J ends were trimmed by 5 bases and 7 bases, with 13 bases remaining between them. CDR3 length equals 13 residues. Per germline, CDR1 MNHEY and CDR2 SVGAGI. CDR3 bases: TGTGCCAGCAGTATGGGGGGCCTAAATACGCAGTATTTT. This translates into CASSMGGLNTQYF.

This clone was seen a single time. The chain is built from TRBV28 and TRBJ1-4, with TRBD1 identical over 9 bases. The CDR3 consists of 15 residues. The V gene end was trimmed by 4 bases and the J gene end by 7 bases; junction bases not matched to a gene: 7. Germline V gene sequence: CDR1 MDHEN, CDR2 SYDVKM. CDR3: CASSSPGTGFEKLFF. The CDR3 nucleotides read TGTGCCAGCAGTTCCCCCGGGACAGGGTTTGAAAAACTGTTTTTT.

The J gene is TRBJ2-7, the V gene TRBV5-4, with TRBD1 identical over 9 bases. The length of the CDR3 is 15 residues. V lost 4 bases and J lost 0; bases outside the gene matches: 5. Germline lookup yields CDR1 SGHNT and CDR2 YYREEE (reference sequence). The CDR3 bases are TGTGCCAGCAGCAGACAGGGGGGGAGCTCCTACGAGCAGTACTTC. Translation: CASSRQGGSSYEQYF.

V is TRBV14 and J is TRBJ2-3; D uncertain. The CDR3 is made up of 13 amino acids. V gave up 0 bases and J gave up 5 bases, with 6 bases separating them. Germline loops: CDR1 SGHDN, CDR2 FVKESK. CDR3 sequence reads: CASSQDLGDTQYF. The CDR3 DNA sequence: TGTGCCAGCAGCCAAGACCTCGGAGATACGCAGTATTTT.

This sequence joins TRBV30 and TRBJ1-2; no definite D call. The CDR3 extends over 11 amino acids. Germline V gene sequence: CDR1 GTSNPN, CDR2 SVGIG (reference sequence). The ends were cut back, 3 bases at V and 6 bases at J, with 8 bases in the middle. CDR3 coding DNA: TGTGCCTGGAGCGAGTTTCATGGCTACACCTTC. Amino acids: CAWSEFHGYTF.

The V gene is TRBV9, the J gene TRBJ1-2, with 10 bases aligning to TRBD1. With 0 bases clipped from V and 4 bases from J, the junction kept 6 bases outside the gene matches. The CDR3 has 16 amino acids. Germline V lookup: CDR1 SGDLS, CDR2 YYNGEE. Here the CDR3 DNA reads TGTGCCAGCAGCGTAGGGGGGACAGGGGCTGTCTATGGCTACACCTTC. This sequence encodes CASSVGGTGAVYGYTF.

This chain joins TRBV5-6 and TRBJ1-2, with D perhaps TRBD1 (6 bases). The germline gives CDR1 SGHDT, CDR2 YYEEEE. The CDR3 extends over 14 amino acids. Trimming cost V 0 bases and J 8 bases, with 14 bases left between them. CDR3 loop: CASSLVRGLIGYTF. CDR3 DNA sequence: TGTGCCAGCAGCTTGGTCAGGGGCTTGATCGGCTACACCTTC.

This sequence joins TRBV4-2 and TRBJ1-2; a weak D match, TRBD1 (5 bases). V gave up 4 bases and J gave up 9 bases, with 21 bases separating them. The CDR3 contains 15 residues. The germline V gene encodes CDR1 LGHNA and CDR2 YNFKEQ. The CDR3 sequence: CASSPGEGAARSYTF. The CDR3 DNA sequence: TGTGCCAGCAGCCCGGGGGAGGGCGCCGCTAGAAGCTACACCTTC.

The V gene is TRBV11-1, the J gene TRBJ1-1; D is undetermined. The germline CDR1 and CDR2 sequences are SGHAT and FQDESV (reference sequence). Deletions cut 0 bases from V and 3 bases from J, with 17 bases between. This CDR3 comprises 17 residues. DNA of the CDR3: TGTGCCAGCAGCTTAGCGACGGTTTTTTACGGATACACTGAAGCTTTCTTT. It encodes CASSLATVFYGYTEAFF.

This clone was counted a single time. The chain links TRBV7-8 to TRBJ1-3; D gene uncertain. Germline V gives CDR1 SGHVS, CDR2 FQNEAQ. Trimming took 5 bases from V and 0 from J, leaving 11 bases between them. This CDR3 contains 15 residues. The CDR3 sequence: CASSEGLSSGNTIYF. Written as DNA, the CDR3 is TGTGCCAGCAGCGAAGGACTGAGCTCTGGAAACACCATATATTTT.

The chain has TRBV5-6 and TRBJ1-3; D unresolved. The V gene lost 4 bases and the J gene lost 4 bases, with 9 bases spanning the gap. The CDR3 is 13 residues long. CDR1 and CDR2 (germline): SGHDT, YYEEEE. The CDR3 region is CASSLGRGNTIYF. The CDR3 nucleotides read TGTGCCAGCAGCCTAGGGAGGGGAAACACCATATATTTT.

V is TRBV9 and J is TRBJ2-3; TRBD2 agrees at 8 bases. Germline loops: CDR1 SGDLS, CDR2 YYNGEE. Trimming took 5 bases from V and 5 from J; bases not matched to a gene: 10. There are 15 residues in the CDR3. The CDR3 region has the DNA TGTGCCAGCAGTAGGTCGGGGGGGTTTGTAGATACGCAGTATTTT. Encoded protein: CASSRSGGFVDTQYF.

This rearrangement joins TRBV7-9 to TRBJ2-7; D not certain. Germline V lookup: CDR1 SEHNR, CDR2 FQNEAQ (reference sequence). The CDR3 totals 14 residues. V gave up 6 bases and J gave up 6 bases, with 18 bases separating them. The CDR3 bases are TGTGCCAGCAGGCGGACGGAATCATCGGCCGAGCAGTACTTC. Its protein product is CASRRTESSAEQYF.

The gene calls are TRBV7-9 and TRBJ2-5; 11 nucleotides match TRBD2. The trim removed 5 bases at V and 5 bases at J, leaving 7 bases unmatched. CDR3 length equals 15 residues. Per germline, CDR1 SEHNR and CDR2 FQNEAQ (reference sequence). Here the CDR3 reads CASSTSGGHLETQYF. As DNA, the CDR3 is TGTGCCAGCAGCACTAGCGGGGGCCATCTGGAGACCCAGTACTTC. Variable domain in full (rest from reference TRBV7-9 and TRBJ2-5): DTGVSQNPRHKITKRGQNVTFRCDPISEHNRLYWYRQTLGQGPEFLTYFQNEAQLEKSRLLSDRFSAERPKGSFSTLEIQRTEQGDSAMYLCASSTSGGHLETQYFGPGTRLLVL.

The chain has TRBV21-1 and TRBJ1-4. TRBV21-1 counts as a pseudogene. The CDR3 has 15 residues. CDR3 amino acids: CASSPRDSRVEKLFF. The CDR3, as DNA: TGTGCCAGCAGCCCCCGGGACTCTCGGGTTGAAAAACTGTTTTTT.

This rearrangement joins TRBV7-2 to TRBJ2-5; D may match TRBD1 or TRBD2 (6 bases each). The CDR3 is 16 residues long. Germline V gene sequence: CDR1 SGHTA, CDR2 FQGNSA. The V end lost 5 bases, the J end lost 2 bases, and 18 bases lay between the germline ends. CDR3 coding DNA: TGTGCCAGCAGCCCGGGGGACACCCAGGGGCAAGAGACCCAGTACTTC. Its protein is CASSPGDTQGQETQYF.

The rearrangement links TRBV4-2 to TRBJ2-2; 8 bases are a match to TRBD1. Germline CDR1 LGHNA, CDR2 YNFKEQ. The CDR3 is 17 amino acids. J lost 0 bases, V lost 4 bases, and 7 bases had no gene match. The chain's CDR3 is CASSPDVQGANTGELFF. As DNA, the CDR3 is TGTGCCAGCAGCCCTGACGTACAGGGGGCGAACACCGGGGAGCTGTTTTTT.

The chain has TRBV6-1 and TRBJ1-4; 7 bases match TRBD1. The germline CDR1 and CDR2 sequences are MNHNS and SASEGT. Trimming at V came to 2 bases and at J to 8 bases, leaving 5 bases not matched to a gene. This CDR3 is 14 amino acids long. The CDR3 sequence is CASSELDREEKLFF. CDR3 coding DNA: TGTGCCAGCAGTGAACTTGACAGGGAAGAAAAACTGTTTTTT.

This chain links TRBV7-9 with TRBJ2-3, with 9 bases matching TRBD1. Germline trimming cut 4 bases from V and 2 bases from J; bases unmatched to any gene: 7. This CDR3 is 16 amino acids long. Germline-derived CDR1 and CDR2 are SEHNR and FQNEAQ (reference sequence). The CDR3 sequence: CASSYGQGLFTDTQYF. In nucleotides, the CDR3 is TGTGCCAGCAGCTACGGACAGGGGCTATTCACAGATACGCAGTATTTT.

The chain carries TRBV4-1 and TRBJ2-5, with 14 nucleotides matching TRBD2. The ends lost 4 bases at V and 5 bases at J; junction bases unmatched: 6. Germline assignment: CDR1 MGHRA and CDR2 YSYEKL. The CDR3 is made up of 16 amino acids. The CDR3 nucleotides are TGCGCCAGCAGCCCCGGGACTAGCGGGGGATGGGAGACCCAGTACTTC. This codes for CASSPGTSGGWETQYF.

The chain uses TRBV4-2 and TRBJ2-7, with D possibly being TRBD2 (5 bases). CDR3 length: 14 amino acids. Per germline, CDR1 LGHNA and CDR2 YNFKEQ. V lost 0 bases to trimming and J lost 5 bases, with 11 bases between them. Here the CDR3 reads CASSQDRTSHEQYF. CDR3 in DNA: TGTGCCAGCAGCCAAGACAGGACTTCCCACGAGCAGTACTTC.

Only one count was recorded for this clone. The V and J genes are TRBV7-3 and TRBJ1-2; D is perhaps TRBD1 (5 bases). The CDR3 sequence is 12 residues long. The V gene's germline CDR1 is SGHTA and CDR2 FQGTGA. Trimming removed 5 bases from V and 10 bases from J, with 14 bases in between. The chain's CDR3 is CASSPGPGSYTF. CDR3 coding DNA: TGTGCCAGCAGCCCGGGACCTGGGTCCTACACCTTC.

The rearrangement links TRBV2 to TRBJ2-4, with TRBD1 identical over 7 bases. Germline CDR1 and CDR2: SNHLY and FYNNEI. The CDR3 extends over 14 amino acids. V shed 3 bases and J 7 bases; nucleotides not matched to a gene: 6. The CDR3 reads CASSDTGALNIQYF. Written as DNA, the CDR3 is TGTGCCAGCAGTGATACAGGGGCATTGAACATTCAGTACTTC.

The chain uses TRBV21-1 and TRBJ2-5. TRBV21-1 is an annotated pseudogene. This CDR3 has 13 residues. The CDR3 DNA reads as TGTGCCAGCACCCTCGGACGGCCAGAGACCCAGTACTTC. Its translation is CASTLGRPETQYF.

The chain combines TRBV7-2 with TRBJ2-1; 7 bases align to TRBD2. The CDR3 contains 14 residues. The ends lost 3 bases at V and 3 bases at J; junction bases unmatched: 2. Germline-derived CDR1 and CDR2 are SGHTA and FQGNSA. This CDR3 reads CASSLGGIYNEQFF. In DNA form, the CDR3 reads TGTGCCAGCAGCTTGGGGGGGATCTACAATGAGCAGTTCTTC. The whole variable domain, remainder taken from reference TRBV7-2 and TRBJ2-1, is GAGVSQSPSNKVTEKGKDVELRCDPISGHTALYWYRQSLGQGLEFLIYFQGNSAPDKSGLPSDRFSAERTGGSVSTLTIQRTQQEDSAVYLCASSLGGIYNEQFFGPGTRLTVL.

This rearrangement joins TRBV30 to TRBJ2-5; 10 bases line up with TRBD2. V gave up 0 bases and J gave up 5 bases; unmatched junction bases: 3. CDR1 GTSNPN and CDR2 SVGIG come from the germline V gene (reference sequence). The CDR3 sequence is 14 residues long. In DNA form, the CDR3 reads TGTGCCTGGAGTGTCAGCGGGGGGGCGGAGACCCAGTACTTC. As protein: CAWSVSGGAETQYF.

The rearrangement links TRBV7-9 to TRBJ2-1; the D gene is possibly TRBD2 (5 bases). The CDR3 has 14 amino acids. In germline, CDR1 is SEHNR, CDR2 FQNEAQ (reference sequence). Trimming took 5 bases from V and 5 from J, leaving 13 bases between them. The CDR3 coding sequence is TGTGCCAGCAGCCAACTCGGGATTAACAATGAGCAGTTCTTC. Protein: CASSQLGINNEQFF.

The J gene is TRBJ2-2, the V gene TRBV7-2; D gene ambiguous. CDR3 length: 14 amino acids. Trimming took off 5 bases at V and 5 bases at J, with 12 bases between the two ends. Per germline, CDR1 SGHTA and CDR2 FQGNSA. CDR3 protein: CASSPSTVTGELFF. CDR3 sequence (DNA): TGTGCCAGCAGCCCATCCACGGTGACCGGGGAGCTGTTTTTT.

The chain is built from TRBV14 and TRBJ1-4; D gene unclear. This CDR3 has 14 residues. The V end lost 6 bases, the J end lost 7 bases, and 15 bases lay between the germline ends. Germline V lookup: CDR1 SGHDN, CDR2 FVKESK. CDR3 sequence (DNA): TGTGCCAGCAGTCCGGCTCCGGCGGGTGAAAAACTGTTTTTT. Translated: CASSPAPAGEKLFF.